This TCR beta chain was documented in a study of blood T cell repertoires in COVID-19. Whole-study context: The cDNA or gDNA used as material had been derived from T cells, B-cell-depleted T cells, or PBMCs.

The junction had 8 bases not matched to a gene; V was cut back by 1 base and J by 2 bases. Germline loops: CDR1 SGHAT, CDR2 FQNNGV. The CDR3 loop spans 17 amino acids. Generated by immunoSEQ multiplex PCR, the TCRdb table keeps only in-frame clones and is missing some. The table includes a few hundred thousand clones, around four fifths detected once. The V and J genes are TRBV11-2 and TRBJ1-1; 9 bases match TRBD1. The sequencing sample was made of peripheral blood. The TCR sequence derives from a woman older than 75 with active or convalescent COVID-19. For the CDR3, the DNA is TGTGCCAGCAGCTTAGGTGGGACAGGGTACCTCAACACTGAAGCTTTCTTT. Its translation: CASSLGGTGYLNTEAFF.